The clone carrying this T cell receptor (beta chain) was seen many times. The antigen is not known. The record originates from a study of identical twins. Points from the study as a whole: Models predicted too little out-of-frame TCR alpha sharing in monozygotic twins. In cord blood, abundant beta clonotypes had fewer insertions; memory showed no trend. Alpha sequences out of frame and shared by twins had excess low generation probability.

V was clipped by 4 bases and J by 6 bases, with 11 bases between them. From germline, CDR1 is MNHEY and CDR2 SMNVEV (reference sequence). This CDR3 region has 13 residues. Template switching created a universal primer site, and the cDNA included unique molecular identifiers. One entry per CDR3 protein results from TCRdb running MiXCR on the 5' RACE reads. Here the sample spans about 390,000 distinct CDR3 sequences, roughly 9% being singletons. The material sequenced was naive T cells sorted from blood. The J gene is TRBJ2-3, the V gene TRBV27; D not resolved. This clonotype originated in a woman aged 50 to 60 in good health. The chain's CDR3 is CASSSLGMDTQYF. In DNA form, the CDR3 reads TGTGCCAGCAGTTCCCTGGGTATGGATACGCAGTATTTT.